The 21 T cell receptor beta chains reported below all come from one sample, sequenced in a study of response to subunit inactivated influenza vaccine. TCRdb re-called the RT-PCR reads with MiXCR, one entry per CDR3 protein. The data show approximately 680,000 distinct CDR3 sequences, with 15% to 18% seen just once and about 9.9% held by the top ten. Sequencing was performed on PBMCs from blood, taken 11 to 12 days after vaccination. The source of these receptors is a man aged 45-60 years who received an inactivated influenza vaccine.

This clonotype showed up many times. V and J are TRBV4-3 and TRBJ2-1; no clear D gene. The CDR3 sequence is 15 residues long. Trimming cost V 4 bases and J 0 bases, with 10 bases left between them. Germline V gene data show CDR1 as LGHNA and CDR2 as YSLEER. For the CDR3, the DNA is TGCGCCAGCAGCCCTTCGGAATTCTCCTACAATGAGCAGTTCTTC. It specifies CASSPSEFSYNEQFF.

This clonotype came up a few times. This chain links TRBV7-2 with TRBJ1-4; 9 positions match TRBD1. With V trimmed by 5 bases and J by 7 bases, 5 bases remained unmatched. The CDR3 has 14 amino acids. The V gene's germline CDR1 is SGHTA and CDR2 FQGNSA. The CDR3 is CASSIGTGLEKLFF. CDR3 DNA: TGTGCCAGCAGCATCGGGACAGGGCTTGAAAAACTGTTTTTT.

This clonotype was counted between two and nine times. V usage is TRBV6-2 or TRBV6-3 and J usage is TRBJ1-1; 9 positions agree with TRBD1. Trimming at V came to 10 bases and at J to 5 bases, leaving 8 bases not matched to a gene. CDR3 length equals 13 residues. Germline loops: CDR1 MNHEY, CDR2 SVGEGT. The CDR3 region is CATSGQGETEAFF. The CDR3, as DNA: TGTGCCACCTCGGGACAGGGAGAGACTGAAGCTTTCTTT.

V usage is TRBV2 and J usage is TRBJ2-1; no clear D. The CDR3 length is 14 residues. Between the trimmed V and J ends, which lost 5 bases and 5 bases, there was a span of 13 bases. CDR1 is SNHLY and CDR2 is FYNNEI in the germline V gene. The CDR3 DNA reads as TGTGCCAGCAGTTCACGGGCCTCGGACAATGAGCAGTTCTTC. It specifies CASSSRASDNEQFF.

This clonotype has a handful of counts. The chain is built from TRBV6-1 and TRBJ1-1, with a tentative D call TRBD1 (6 bases). With 6 bases removed from V and 9 bases from J, the gap between germline ends came to 14 bases. Germline V gene sequence: CDR1 MNHNS, CDR2 SASEGT. The CDR3 length is 12 residues. The CDR3 is CASSPPTGKAFF. In DNA, the CDR3 is TGTGCCAGCAGCCCACCTACAGGGAAAGCTTTCTTT.

V is TRBV5-6 and J is TRBJ2-1, with 7 positions matching TRBD2. Germline V gene sequence: CDR1 SGHDT, CDR2 YYEEEE. The V segment lost 0 bases and the J segment 4 bases; nucleotides outside the gene matches: 7. CDR3 length: 16 residues. Here the CDR3 reads CASSLAGGGKYNEQFF. The CDR3 region has the DNA TGTGCCAGCAGCTTGGCGGGAGGAGGTAAATACAATGAGCAGTTCTTC.

This clonotype occurred a few times. The chain has TRBV5-6 and TRBJ2-1; D possibly matches TRBD1 or TRBD2 (5 bases each). V lost 0 bases, J lost 5 bases, and 12 bases lay in between. Germline V gives CDR1 SGHDT, CDR2 YYEEEE. The CDR3 length is 15 residues. In DNA, the CDR3 is TGTGCCAGCAGCTTGGGTGGGGACGCTAACAATGAGCAGTTCTTC. Translating it yields CASSLGGDANNEQFF.

Remarks on this clonotype: This is likely a read error, given that the CDR3 carries no conserved phenylalanine or tryptophan at its end. The chain links TRBV7-7 to TRBJ2-1; tentatively, D is TRBD1 (5 bases). There are 14 residues in the CDR3. The germline gives CDR1 SSHAT, CDR2 FNYEAQ (reference sequence). V gave up 1 base and J gave up 7 bases, with 11 bases separating them. In DNA, the CDR3 is TGTGCCAGCAGCTTAGGTTGGGGCCCTAATGAGCAGTTCTCC. Its translation is CASSLGWGPNEQFS.

This clonotype was counted between two and nine times. The V gene is TRBV15, the J gene TRBJ2-7, with 7 bases identical to TRBD2. The V and J ends lost 3 bases and 4 bases, in that order; junction bases with no gene match: 3. CDR1 LNHNV and CDR2 YYDKDF come from the germline V gene (reference sequence). This CDR3 is 13 amino acids long. The CDR3 sequence: CATSSYSGYEQYF. The CDR3 DNA sequence: TGTGCCACCAGCAGTTATAGCGGGTACGAGCAGTACTTC.

The chain employs TRBV7-2 and TRBJ1-5, with D hard to call. V was pared by 4 bases and J by 5 bases, with 15 bases between. CDR3 size: 15 residues. Germline V gene sequence: CDR1 SGHTA, CDR2 FQGNSA. The DNA for the CDR3 is TGTGCCAGCAGCTATACCCTTGGGCCGTATCAGCCCCAGCATTTT. This encodes CASSYTLGPYQPQHF.

This clonotype was seen ten or more times. The J gene is TRBJ2-1, the V gene TRBV5-1, with 11 bases that match TRBD2. V was clipped by 5 bases and J by 6 bases; unmatched bases: 7. This CDR3 is built from 15 residues. Per germline, CDR1 SGHRS and CDR2 YFSETQ. Here the CDR3 DNA reads TGCGCCAGCAGTCCAGGACTAGCGGGTGTCAATGAGCAGTTCTTC. This sequence encodes CASSPGLAGVNEQFF.

The gene calls are TRBV11-1 and TRBJ1-3, with D maybe TRBD1 (5 bases). V was shortened by 3 bases and J by 4 bases, with 22 bases between the two germline ends. The germline gives CDR1 SGHAT, CDR2 FQDESV (reference sequence). The CDR3 sequence is 18 residues long. The CDR3 region is CASSLTLKGPFGGNTIYF. The CDR3 DNA sequence: TGTGCCAGCAGCTTGACCTTAAAGGGACCCTTCGGGGGAAACACCATATATTTT.

This clonotype has a count of ten or more. V is TRBV7-2 and J is TRBJ2-1, with D perhaps matching TRBD1 (6 bases). CDR1 is SGHTA and CDR2 is FQGNSA in the germline V gene. V was cut by 3 bases and J by 2 bases, with 11 bases left in between. The CDR3 consists of 15 residues. CDR3 sequence (DNA): TGTGCCAGCAGCTTGGACCCAGGGGCCTACAATGAGCAGTTCTTC. It specifies CASSLDPGAYNEQFF.

This clonotype was found a few times. V gene TRBV2 combines with J gene TRBJ2-7, with D perhaps TRBD1 (6 bases). This CDR3 has 15 amino acids. In germline, CDR1 is SNHLY, CDR2 FYNNEI. V lost 6 bases and J lost 1, with 16 bases in between. CDR3 sequence reads: CASSERQDPSYEQYF. The CDR3 nucleotides are TGTGCCAGCAGCGAGAGACAGGATCCATCCTACGAGCAGTACTTC.

This clonotype was observed a handful of times. V is TRBV6-5 and J is TRBJ2-4; no clear D. CDR1 MNHEY and CDR2 SVGAGI come from the germline V gene. V was trimmed by 0 bases and J by 4 bases, leaving 7 bases between them. CDR3 size: 14 residues. As DNA, the CDR3 is TGTGCCAGCAGTTACTCGCGTCAGAAAAACATTCAGTACTTC. This translates into CASSYSRQKNIQYF.

This clonotype was counted only a few times. The chain carries TRBV7-8 and TRBJ1-2; D may be TRBD1 (5 bases). Germline CDR1 SGHVS, CDR2 FQNEAQ. The V end lost 2 bases, the J end lost 1 base, and 11 bases lay between the germline ends. CDR3 length: 15 amino acids. The CDR3, as DNA: TGTGCCAGCAGCTTACGTGGGACGGTTAACTATGGCTACACCTTC. Protein product: CASSLRGTVNYGYTF.

This clonotype was counted at least ten times. CDR3 region: CASSLRLETQYF. The CDR3, as DNA: TGTGCCAGCAGCTTGCGTCTAGAGACCCAGTACTTC. This chain links TRBV13 with TRBJ2-5; D is undetermined. The CDR3 extends over 12 amino acids. V lost 3 bases to trimming and J lost 4 bases, with 6 bases between them. The germline V gene encodes CDR1 PRHDT and CDR2 FYEKMQ (reference sequence).

This clonotype was found a few times. The chain has TRBV5-5 and TRBJ2-7; no definite D call. The CDR3 totals 14 residues. The V gene's germline CDR1 is SGHKS and CDR2 YYEKEE (reference sequence). Trimming shortened V by 3 bases and J by 0 bases, and 10 bases separated the two germline ends. This chain's CDR3 is CASSSTLNSYEQYF. The CDR3, as DNA: TGTGCCAGCAGCTCTACACTGAACTCCTACGAGCAGTACTTC.

The gene calls are TRBV7-9 and TRBJ2-7; no definite D call. Germline V gene data show CDR1 as SEHNR and CDR2 as FQNEAQ (reference sequence). The CDR3 extends over 14 amino acids. The V gene lost 1 base and the J gene lost 3 bases, with 10 bases spanning the gap. CDR3: CASSLVGPNYEQYF. The CDR3 region has the DNA TGTGCCAGCAGCTTAGTAGGACCGAACTACGAGCAGTACTTC.

The chain joins TRBV4-1 to TRBJ2-5, with 8 bases identical to TRBD2. The CDR3 length is 16 residues. Germline V CDR1 and CDR2: MGHRA, YSYEKL. V lost 1 base, J lost 5 bases, and 9 bases stayed unmatched. CDR3 region: CASSQAFGLASETQYF. CDR3 DNA: TGCGCCAGCAGCCAAGCTTTCGGACTAGCAAGCGAGACCCAGTACTTC.

This clonotype has only a few counts. V usage is TRBV25-1 and J usage is TRBJ2-3, with D unclear. In germline, CDR1 is MGHDK, CDR2 SYGVNS. Trimming cost V 7 bases and J 6 bases, with 5 bases left between them. The CDR3 has 10 amino acids. Here the CDR3 DNA reads TGTGCCAGCACTGGGGATACGCAGTATTTT. As protein: CASTGDTQYF.